This T cell receptor (beta chain) was recovered during a study of tumor and adjacent non-tumor tissue in lung cancer. Overall study context: Patients were aged roughly 30 to 76, approximately ten men and about 5 women, stage I to III. Overall study findings and caveats: Tumor repertoires had a smaller top 100 clone share than normal lung.

This sample's RNA came from whole unsorted tissue. The normal lung tissue was taken more than 3 cm from the tumor edge. The library came from three nested PCR rounds adapted from ARM-PCR protocols. TCRdb reanalysed the multiplex PCR reads using MiXCR and keeps one entry per CDR3 protein. This table holds tens of thousands of distinct CDR3 sequences, under 75% found once. This clonotype rates as medium-sized. The antigen is not known. This TCR came from a woman in her 70s with non-small cell lung cancer. Input material: distant non-tumor lung tissue.

The CDR3 DNA reads as TGTGCCAGCAGTGAATCGCACCGGACATCGCAAAAAGGGGGCTACACCTTC. Protein product: CASSESHRTSQKGGYTF. The rearrangement uses TRBV6-1 and TRBJ1-2; a weak D match, TRBD1 (5 bases). Deletions cut 2 bases from V and 8 bases from J, with 24 bases between. The CDR3 length is 17 residues. Germline lookup yields CDR1 MNHNS and CDR2 SASEGT.